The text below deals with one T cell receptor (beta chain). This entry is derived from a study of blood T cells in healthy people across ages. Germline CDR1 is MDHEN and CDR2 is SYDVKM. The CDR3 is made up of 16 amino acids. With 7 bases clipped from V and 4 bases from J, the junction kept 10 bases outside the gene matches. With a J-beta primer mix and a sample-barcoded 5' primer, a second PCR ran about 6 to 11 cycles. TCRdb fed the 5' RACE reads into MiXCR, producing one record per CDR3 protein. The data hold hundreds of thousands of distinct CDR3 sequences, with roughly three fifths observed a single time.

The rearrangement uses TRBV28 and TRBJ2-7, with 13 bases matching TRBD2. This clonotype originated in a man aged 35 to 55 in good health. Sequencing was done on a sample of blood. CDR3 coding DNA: TGTGCCAGCACCAACCCTGGACTAGCGGGAGCTTACGAGCAGTACTTC. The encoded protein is CASTNPGLAGAYEQYF.